One sample yielded the 26 T cell receptor beta chains listed below, sequenced in a study of blood T cell repertoires in COVID-19. The data were produced by immunoSEQ multiplex PCR, yet TCRdb's version contains in-frame clones alone and is incomplete. The sample lists around 320,000 clones, 85% to 95% occurring once. The source material was PBMCs or T cells enriched from blood (not recorded which). The receptors were sampled from a woman aged 25 to 39 who had been exposed to COVID-19.

V and J are TRBV25-1 and TRBJ2-1; TRBD2 matches at 8 bases. The V and J ends lost 5 bases and 0 bases, in that order; junction bases with no gene match: 6. The CDR3 spans 16 residues. Germline V lookup: CDR1 MGHDK, CDR2 SYGVNS. CDR3 in amino acids: CASSSRLASSYNEQFF. The CDR3 region has the DNA TGTGCCAGCAGTTCTCGACTAGCGAGCTCCTACAATGAGCAGTTCTTC.

The rearrangement uses TRBV4-1 and TRBJ2-3, with TRBD1 identical over 7 bases. CDR1 is MGHRA, CDR2 YSYEKL, per germline. The CDR3 spans 14 residues. V gave up 1 base and J gave up 4 bases; unmatched junction bases: 2. DNA for the CDR3: TGCGCCAGCAGCCAAGGACAGGGCTCAGATACGCAGTATTTT. The encoded protein is CASSQGQGSDTQYF.

In nucleotides, the CDR3 is TGCGCCAGCAGCAGCACCGCCGGGATCGACTATGGCTACACCTTC. Translating gives CASSSTAGIDYGYTF. The genes are TRBV5-1 and TRBJ1-2, with D uncertain. V was cut by 4 bases and J by 3 bases, with 16 bases left in between. The CDR3 covers 15 residues. Germline V lookup: CDR1 SGHRS, CDR2 YFSETQ.

V is TRBV4-3 and J is TRBJ2-7; the match to TRBD2 covers 13 bases. The germline V gene has CDR1 LGHNA and CDR2 YSLEER. V dropped 4 bases and J dropped 1; count of bases not matched to a gene: 1. CDR3 length: 15 amino acids. CDR3 protein: CASSPTSGGSYEQYF. CDR3 nucleotide sequence: TGCGCCAGCAGCCCGACTAGCGGGGGGTCCTACGAGCAGTACTTC.

The genes are TRBV6-4 and TRBJ1-2; weak D call: TRBD1 (5 bases). The V and J ends lost 6 bases and 3 bases respectively, with 17 bases between them. The CDR3 sequence is 15 residues long. The V gene's germline CDR1 is MRHNA and CDR2 SNTAGT. Written as DNA, the CDR3 is TGTGCCAGCAGCGAAACAGGCGGGGGGTACTATGGCTACACCTTC. Translating it yields CASSETGGGYYGYTF.

The chain is built from TRBV4-2 and TRBJ1-1; the D gene is possibly TRBD1 (6 bases). This CDR3 contains 15 residues. With 0 bases removed from V and 5 bases from J, the gap between germline ends came to 13 bases. Germline V gene sequence: CDR1 LGHNA, CDR2 YNFKEQ. CDR3 loop: CASSQEPGDRTEAFF. The CDR3 coding sequence is TGTGCCAGCAGCCAAGAACCAGGGGATCGTACTGAAGCTTTCTTT.

J is TRBJ1-2 and V is TRBV4-2; the D gene is possibly TRBD1 (5 bases). The germline CDR1 and CDR2 sequences are LGHNA and YNFKEQ. V dropped 1 base and J dropped 2 bases, with 20 bases sitting between them. The CDR3 sequence is 18 residues long. The CDR3: CASSQATEGGVGNYGYTF. CDR3 DNA: TGTGCCAGCAGCCAAGCGACGGAGGGAGGGGTAGGCAACTATGGCTACACCTTC.

The chain links TRBV28 to TRBJ2-5; 9 bases map to TRBD1. Germline trimming cut 9 bases from V and 7 bases from J; bases unmatched to any gene: 15. Germline loops: CDR1 MDHEN, CDR2 SYDVKM. This CDR3 has 15 amino acids. The CDR3 loop is CASQGAGTGSSTQYF. CDR3 nucleotides: TGTGCCAGTCAGGGAGCCGGGACAGGGTCGTCGACCCAGTACTTC.

J is TRBJ2-5 and V is TRBV5-4; TRBD1 agrees at 7 bases. CDR1 and CDR2 (germline): SGHNT, YYREEE (reference sequence). There are 14 residues in the CDR3. V lost 2 bases to trimming and J lost 4 bases; unmatched junction nucleotides: 5. As DNA, the CDR3 is TGTGCCAGCAGCTTAGGGGGCAGTCGAGAGACCCAGTACTTC. Amino acid sequence: CASSLGGSRETQYF.

This chain uses TRBV7-8 with TRBJ1-4; D is undetermined. This CDR3 comprises 15 residues. The germline gives CDR1 SGHVS, CDR2 FQNEAQ. V dropped 4 bases and J dropped 8 bases, with 17 bases sitting between them. The CDR3 nucleotides read TGTGCCAGCAGCTCCCTCCCCCTCAGTGGCGAAAAACTGTTTTTT. It specifies CASSSLPLSGEKLFF.

CDR3 region: CSVRGGKRDTQYF. The CDR3 nucleotides are TGCAGCGTACGAGGGGGTAAAAGAGATACGCAGTATTTT. The chain combines TRBV29-1 with TRBJ2-3; the D gene is possibly TRBD1 (6 bases). This CDR3 comprises 13 residues. V lost 6 bases, J lost 5 bases, and 15 bases lay in between. Looked up from germline, CDR1 is SQVTM and CDR2 is ANQGSEA.

V is TRBV12-3 or TRBV12-4 and J is TRBJ2-2; D gene unclear. Between the trimmed V and J ends, which lost 1 base and 4 bases, there was a span of 4 bases. The CDR3 extends over 13 amino acids. The CDR3, as DNA: TGTGCCAGCAGTTTAGATATCACCGGGGAGCTGTTTTTT. Translation: CASSLDITGELFF.

This chain links TRBV7-6 with TRBJ2-5; 7 bases line up with TRBD1. Losses at the gene ends were 7 bases for V and 0 bases for J; bases not matched to a gene: 11. Germline-derived CDR1 and CDR2 are SGHVS and FNYEAQ. The CDR3 length is 16 residues. The CDR3 DNA is TGTGCCAGCACCCAGGTGCTAGGGGGCTACCAAGAGACCCAGTACTTC. The encoded protein is CASTQVLGGYQETQYF.

The chain is built from TRBV6-5 and TRBJ1-5, with D perhaps TRBD1 (5 bases). Germline V gene sequence: CDR1 MNHEY, CDR2 SVGAGI. The CDR3 is 15 amino acids. V gave up 0 bases and J gave up 7 bases, with 13 bases separating them. The CDR3 DNA follows: TGTGCCAGCAGTTACTCCAGGGCCCTGGTCCAGCCCCAGCATTTT. Translating it yields CASSYSRALVQPQHF.

The V and J genes are TRBV5-5 and TRBJ1-2, with 7 nucleotides matching TRBD1. After removal of 5 bases from V and 6 bases from J, the junction contained 16 bases not matched to a gene. There are 16 residues in the CDR3. CDR1 SGHKS and CDR2 YYEKEE come from the germline V gene (reference sequence). The CDR3 bases are TGTGCCAGCAGACCCCAAACGGCAGGGGGTTTACATGGCTACACCTTC. This codes for CASRPQTAGGLHGYTF.

V is TRBV24-1 and J is TRBJ1-5, with 8 bases lining up with TRBD1. The CDR3 extends over 14 amino acids. V was clipped by 3 bases and J by 9 bases; unmatched bases: 6. The germline V gene encodes CDR1 KGHDR and CDR2 SFDVKD. The CDR3 loop reads CATSDGTGLRPQHF. CDR3 nucleotides: TGTGCCACCAGTGATGGGACAGGCCTTCGGCCCCAGCATTTT.

V usage is TRBV7-8 and J usage is TRBJ2-5; D may be TRBD2 (6 bases). Trimming removed 5 bases from V and 1 base from J, with 11 bases in between. Germline V lookup: CDR1 SGHVS, CDR2 FQNEAQ. The CDR3 covers 14 residues. The CDR3 loop is CASSRAGGQETQYF. The CDR3 DNA reads TGTGCCAGCAGCCGAGCCGGGGGCCAAGAGACCCAGTACTTC. Combining the CDR3 with reference TRBV7-8 and TRBJ2-5 gives the whole variable domain GAGVSQSPRYKVAKRGQDVALRCDPISGHVSLFWYQQALGQGPEFLTYFQNEAQLDKSGLPSDRFFAERPEGSVSTLKIQRTQQEDSAVYLCASSRAGGQETQYFGPGTRLLVL.

The chain links TRBV7-2 to TRBJ2-5, with D possibly being TRBD1 (6 bases). Between the trimmed V and J ends, which lost 5 bases and 1 base, there was a span of 17 bases. Germline V gives CDR1 SGHTA, CDR2 FQGNSA. The CDR3 is 16 residues long. The CDR3 DNA reads TGTGCCAGCAGCATCTTCCGGGACACTACCCAAGAGACCCAGTACTTC. Translation gives CASSIFRDTTQETQYF.

This rearrangement joins TRBV25-1 to TRBJ2-1, with 8 nucleotides matching TRBD1. CDR3 length equals 12 residues. V gave up 6 bases and J gave up 9 bases; unmatched junction bases: 4. Germline assignment: CDR1 MGHDK and CDR2 SYGVNS. The CDR3 sequence: CASRDREREQFF. As DNA, the CDR3 is TGTGCCAGCAGGGACAGGGAGCGTGAGCAGTTCTTC.

This rearrangement joins TRBV6-4 to TRBJ2-1; 13 bases agree with TRBD2. CDR1 and CDR2 from the germline V gene are MRHNA and SNTAGT. The V segment lost 4 bases and the J segment 8 bases; nucleotides outside the gene matches: 2. The CDR3 contains 14 residues. The CDR3 DNA reads TGTGCCAGCAGTGGACTAGCGGGGGGCGATGAGCAGTTCTTC. It translates to CASSGLAGGDEQFF.

The chain couples TRBV6-2 or TRBV6-3 to TRBJ1-5; 9 bases are shared with TRBD1. The CDR3 loop spans 17 amino acids. Germline trimming cut 2 bases from V and 2 bases from J; bases unmatched to any gene: 7. Looked up from germline, CDR1 is MNHEY and CDR2 is SVGEGT. The chain's CDR3 is CASSYLTGGGGNQPQHF. In DNA, the CDR3 is TGTGCCAGCAGTTACCTCACAGGGGGCGGCGGCAATCAGCCCCAGCATTTT.

The chain recombines TRBV7-9 with TRBJ1-1, with D uncertain. The CDR3 is 11 amino acids. Trimming took off 2 bases at V and 6 bases at J, with 4 bases between the two ends. Germline values: CDR1 SEHNR, CDR2 FQNEAQ (reference sequence). The chain's CDR3 is CASSLRAEAFF. The CDR3 DNA reads TGTGCCAGCAGCTTACGGGCTGAAGCTTTCTTT.

Written as DNA, the CDR3 is TGCAGTGCCAAGAACTGGGGCTACACCTTC. Translated, it gives CSAKNWGYTF. This sequence joins TRBV20-1 and TRBJ1-2; D is undetermined. The V end was cut by 6 bases, the J end by 8 bases, with 10 bases between. This CDR3 has 10 residues. Germline CDR1 reads DFQATT; CDR2 reads SNEGSKA (reference sequence).

This clone has only one observation. The chain recombines TRBV9 with TRBJ1-3; perhaps TRBD1 as D (6 bases). This CDR3 contains 14 residues. With 4 bases removed from V and 2 bases from J, the gap between germline ends came to 10 bases. From germline, CDR1 is SGDLS and CDR2 YYNGEE. The CDR3 region is CASSTQGPGNTIYF. Here the CDR3 DNA reads TGTGCCAGCAGCACGCAGGGGCCTGGAAACACCATATATTTT.

The V and J genes are TRBV29-1 and TRBJ2-7; no clear D. CDR3 size: 12 residues. Trimming left V 3 bases short and J 3 bases short, with 9 bases between. CDR1 SQVTM and CDR2 ANQGSEA come from the germline V gene. Here the CDR3 DNA reads TGCAGCGTTGAGTTTAACAGCTACGAGCAGTACTTC. It encodes CSVEFNSYEQYF.

The chain joins TRBV18 to TRBJ1-6; TRBD1 aligns across 7 bases. CDR3 size: 14 residues. The trim removed 3 bases at V and 8 bases at J, leaving 4 bases unmatched. The V gene's germline CDR1 is KGHSH and CDR2 LQKENI. The CDR3 DNA reads TGTGCCAGCTCACCGGGACAGCGTTATTCACCCCTCCACTTT. Translated: CASSPGQRYSPLHF.